These 29 T cell receptor beta chains share one sample of origin, sequenced in a study of blood T cell repertoires in COVID-19. The data were produced by immunoSEQ multiplex PCR, yet TCRdb's version contains in-frame clones alone and is incomplete. This table has around 30,000 clones, 90% appearing once. The source material was peripheral blood. The receptors come from an older man with active or convalescent COVID-19.

The J gene is TRBJ2-2, the V gene TRBV7-2; 7 bases match TRBD2. CDR1 and CDR2 from the germline V gene are SGHTA and FQGNSA. The CDR3 length is 16 residues. The junction had 5 bases not matched to a gene; V was cut back by 4 bases and J by 0 bases. CDR3 bases: TGTGCCAGCAGCTCGGCGGGACTAACGAACACCGGGGAGCTGTTTTTT. Translation gives CASSSAGLTNTGELFF.

This chain joins TRBV27 and TRBJ1-2; no clear D. Between the trimmed V and J ends, which lost 3 bases and 8 bases, there was a span of 13 bases. The CDR3 is made up of 13 amino acids. Germline CDR1 MNHEY, CDR2 SMNVEV (reference sequence). The CDR3 bases are TGTGCCAGCAGTTTCGGGGTAGCGGGCGGCTACACCTTC. This encodes CASSFGVAGGYTF.

The chain uses TRBV6-5 and TRBJ2-2; the D gene is possibly TRBD1 (6 bases). Germline loops: CDR1 MNHEY, CDR2 SVGAGI. CDR3 length: 14 residues. The V gene lost 6 bases and the J gene lost 6 bases, with 14 bases spanning the gap. CDR3 sequence reads: CASRSLQGSGELFF. Written as DNA, the CDR3 is TGTGCCAGCAGGAGCCTACAGGGATCCGGGGAGCTGTTTTTT.

V is TRBV18 and J is TRBJ2-5; 7 nucleotides match TRBD2. Unmatched junction bases numbered 7, after V lost 1 base and J lost 5 bases. The CDR3 runs to 15 residues. CDR1 and CDR2 from the germline V gene are KGHSH and LQKENI. The CDR3, as DNA: TGTGCCAGCTCACCACGAGGGCAGGGAGGGGAGACCCAGTACTTC. Protein: CASSPRGQGGETQYF. Together with reference TRBV18 and TRBJ2-5, the CDR3 gives the full variable domain: NAGVMQNPRHLVRRRGQEARLRCSPMKGHSHVYWYRQLPEEGLKFMVYLQKENIIDESGMPKERFSAEFPKEGPSILRIQQVVRGDSAAYFCASSPRGQGGETQYFGPGTRLLVL.

The chain recombines TRBV18 with TRBJ1-3, with 8 bases fitting TRBD1. This CDR3 region has 20 residues. CDR1 and CDR2 (germline): KGHSH, LQKENI. Trimming cost V 4 bases and J 0 bases; bases outside gene matches: 17. CDR3: CASSQLGTGDTSFSGNTIYF. CDR3 coding DNA: TGTGCCAGCTCACAACTAGGGACAGGAGATACCTCCTTCTCTGGAAACACCATATATTTT.

The gene calls are TRBV7-2 and TRBJ2-1; possible D gene TRBD1, 5 bases. The V end lost 5 bases, the J end lost 8 bases, and 13 bases lay between the germline ends. In germline, CDR1 is SGHTA, CDR2 FQGNSA. The CDR3 totals 13 residues. The CDR3 bases are TGTGCCAGCAGCCTCAGGGTTCGGGATGAGCAGTTCTTC. Translation gives CASSLRVRDEQFF. The variable domain in full, with the rest retrieved from reference TRBV7-2 and TRBJ2-1, is GAGVSQSPSNKVTEKGKDVELRCDPISGHTALYWYRQSLGQGLEFLIYFQGNSAPDKSGLPSDRFSAERTGGSVSTLTIQRTQQEDSAVYLCASSLRVRDEQFFGPGTRLTVL.

The chain combines TRBV5-1 with TRBJ1-1, with 7 bases lining up with TRBD1. V shed 4 bases and J 3 bases; nucleotides not matched to a gene: 3. The CDR3 extends over 13 amino acids. CDR1 and CDR2 from the germline V gene are SGHRS and YFSETQ. Here the CDR3 reads CASSADRDTEAFF. CDR3 DNA: TGCGCCAGCAGCGCTGACAGGGACACTGAAGCTTTCTTT. The full variable domain, in which reference TRBV5-1 and TRBJ1-1 provide the parts outside the CDR3, is KAGVTQTPRYLIKTRGQQVTLSCSPISGHRSVSWYQQTPGQGLQFLFEYFSETQRNKGNFPGRFSGRQFSNSRSEMNVSTLELGDSALYLCASSADRDTEAFFGQGTRLTVV.

The chain recombines TRBV5-6 with TRBJ1-6, with 9 bases aligning to TRBD1. Unmatched junction bases numbered 14, after V lost 0 bases and J lost 10 bases. Per germline, CDR1 SGHDT and CDR2 YYEEEE. The CDR3 length is 18 residues. CDR3 sequence: CASSLGPPTGGAASPLHF. The CDR3, as DNA: TGTGCCAGCAGCTTGGGCCCTCCTACAGGGGGCGCGGCATCACCCCTCCACTTT.

This clone was counted only a few times. V and J are TRBV2 and TRBJ2-6; possible D gene TRBD2, 6 bases. V was pared by 4 bases and J by 1 base, with 8 bases between. The CDR3 has 15 residues. The V gene's germline CDR1 is SNHLY and CDR2 FYNNEI. The CDR3: CASSAGRSGANVLTF. CDR3 in DNA: TGTGCCAGCAGTGCGGGGAGGTCTGGGGCCAACGTCCTGACTTTC. Combining the CDR3 with reference TRBV2 and TRBJ2-6 gives the whole variable domain EPEVTQTPSHQVTQMGQEVILRCVPISNHLYFYWYRQILGQKVEFLVSFYNNEISEKSEIFDDQFSVERPDGSNFTLKIRSTKLEDSAMYFCASSAGRSGANVLTFGAGSRLTVL.

The CDR3 nucleotides are TGTGCCAGCAGTTACCGGACAGGCAACTACGAGCAGTACGTC. Its protein is CASSYRTGNYEQYV. The chain links TRBV6-6 to TRBJ2-7, with 7 bases identical to TRBD1. Per the germline V gene, CDR1 is MNHNY and CDR2 is SVGAGI (reference sequence). V lost 2 bases, J lost 3 bases, and 4 bases stayed unmatched. CDR3 length: 14 amino acids.

V usage is TRBV6-4 and J usage is TRBJ2-1; TRBD2 agrees at 10 bases. This CDR3 has 14 amino acids. The V gene end was trimmed by 6 bases and the J gene end by 9 bases; junction bases not matched to a gene: 8. The germline gives CDR1 MRHNA, CDR2 SNTAGT. CDR3 coding DNA: TGTGCCAGCAGCCCAGCGGGGGGGCCTCGTGAGCAGTTCTTC. Protein sequence: CASSPAGGPREQFF.

The genes are TRBV6-5 and TRBJ1-4, with 8 bases that match TRBD1. The V segment lost 7 bases and the J segment 5 bases; nucleotides outside the gene matches: 6. From germline, CDR1 is MNHEY and CDR2 SVGAGI. This CDR3 spans 14 amino acids. The chain's CDR3 is CASTDRAANEKLFF. CDR3 nucleotide sequence: TGTGCCAGCACGGACAGGGCTGCCAATGAAAAACTGTTTTTT.

CDR3 in amino acids: CATGTDYNEQFF. CDR3 in DNA: TGTGCCACCGGGACTGACTACAATGAGCAGTTCTTC. The chain is built from TRBV24-1 and TRBJ2-1, with a possible D match to TRBD2 (6 bases). The germline V and J ends were trimmed by 9 bases and 3 bases, with 8 bases remaining between them. CDR1 is KGHDR, CDR2 SFDVKD, per germline. The CDR3 covers 12 residues.

The chain recombines TRBV18 with TRBJ1-1; tentatively, D is TRBD1 (6 bases). Germline V lookup: CDR1 KGHSH, CDR2 LQKENI. Trimming removed 3 bases at V and 1 base at J, with 15 bases between. The CDR3 has 16 amino acids. The CDR3 DNA reads as TGTGCCAGCTCACCCCGCCAGCCGGGACAGAACACTGAAGCTTTCTTT. Protein: CASSPRQPGQNTEAFF.

The chain joins TRBV19 to TRBJ2-1; 9 bases agree with TRBD1. Germline V lookup: CDR1 LNHDA, CDR2 SQIVND (reference sequence). V lost 5 bases, J lost 6 bases, and 8 bases stayed unmatched. This CDR3 comprises 15 residues. The CDR3 here is CASSRPGTGRNEQFF. In nucleotides, the CDR3 is TGTGCCAGTAGTCGACCCGGGACAGGGCGCAATGAGCAGTTCTTC. The complete variable domain, with remaining parts taken from reference TRBV19 and TRBJ2-1, reads DGGITQSPKYLFRKEGQNVTLSCEQNLNHDAMYWYRQDPGQGLRLIYYSQIVNDFQKGDIAEGYSVSREKKESFPLTVTSAQKNPTAFYLCASSRPGTGRNEQFFGPGTRLTVL.

The V gene is TRBV5-6, the J gene TRBJ2-2, with D uncertain. From germline, CDR1 is SGHDT and CDR2 YYEEEE. V was cut by 4 bases and J by 7 bases, with 5 bases left in between. The CDR3 consists of 11 residues. The CDR3 is CASSQVGELFF. DNA of the CDR3: TGTGCCAGCAGCCAGGTCGGGGAGCTGTTTTTT.

The V call is TRBV5-4, the J call TRBJ1-1, with D unclear. Germline CDR1 SGHNT, CDR2 YYREEE (reference sequence). The CDR3 loop spans 15 amino acids. The V and J ends lost 0 bases and 4 bases respectively, with 13 bases between them. CDR3 nucleotides: TGTGCCAGCAGCTTGGTGGCGGGAGGCGGCACTGAAGCTTTCTTT. It is translated as CASSLVAGGGTEAFF.

The sample holds one count of this clone. The CDR3 region is CASSINNGQSNQPQHF. The DNA for the CDR3 is TGTGCCAGTAGTATAAATAACGGTCAAAGCAATCAGCCCCAGCATTTT. This sequence joins TRBV19 and TRBJ1-5; D unclear. V lost 2 bases, J lost 1 base, and 12 bases lay in between. This CDR3 is built from 16 residues. The germline V gene encodes CDR1 LNHDA and CDR2 SQIVND (reference sequence).

This chain connects TRBV6-5 to TRBJ1-2; 7 bases map to TRBD1. The CDR3 covers 12 residues. Losses at the gene ends were 4 bases for V and 8 bases for J; bases not matched to a gene: 4. The germline CDR1 and CDR2 sequences are MNHEY and SVGAGI. CDR3 in amino acids: CASSSGGRGYTF. In nucleotides, the CDR3 is TGTGCCAGCAGTTCAGGGGGGAGAGGCTACACCTTC.

The chain has TRBV6-6 and TRBJ1-1; D gene unclear. V lost 2 bases and J 7 bases, leaving 14 bases between the germline ends. The CDR3 runs to 14 residues. CDR1 and CDR2 from the germline V gene are MNHNY and SVGAGI (reference sequence). The CDR3 protein is CASSYDVGVDEAFF. The CDR3 nucleotides are TGTGCCAGCAGTTACGATGTCGGGGTTGATGAAGCTTTCTTT.

The chain recombines TRBV19 with TRBJ2-3; tentative D call: TRBD2 (6 bases). CDR1 LNHDA and CDR2 SQIVND come from the germline V gene (reference sequence). Trimming removed 0 bases at V and 0 bases at J, with 10 bases between. The CDR3 runs to 16 residues. CDR3 DNA: TGTGCCAGTAGTATAGATCCGAGCGGGAGCACAGATACGCAGTATTTT. The encoded protein is CASSIDPSGSTDTQYF.

The chain uses TRBV5-1 and TRBJ2-7; possibly TRBD2 for D (6 bases). Germline loops: CDR1 SGHRS, CDR2 YFSETQ. V was cut by 4 bases and J by 4 bases, with 21 bases left in between. CDR3 size: 16 residues. CDR3 in amino acids: CASSGRDSTGLYEQYV. CDR3 coding DNA: TGCGCCAGCAGCGGCAGGGACTCCACCGGGTTGTACGAGCAGTACGTC.

The V and J genes are TRBV7-9 and TRBJ2-5; 12 bases match TRBD1. The CDR3 is 16 amino acids. J was trimmed by 5 bases and V by 3 bases; bases with no gene match: 7. Germline CDR1 SEHNR, CDR2 FQNEAQ (reference sequence). Written as DNA, the CDR3 is TGTGCCAGCAGCTTCGGGACAGGGGGCGGGTCGGAGACCCAGTACTTC. As protein: CASSFGTGGGSETQYF.

This chain uses TRBV5-1 with TRBJ1-1; D is undetermined. The CDR3 has 15 amino acids. Germline assignment: CDR1 SGHRS and CDR2 YFSETQ. V lost 3 bases, J lost 4 bases, and 16 bases lay in between. CDR3 DNA: TGCGCCAGCAGCTCCATGGAAACGGGGAGCACTGAAGCTTTCTTT. Translating it yields CASSSMETGSTEAFF.

The chain has TRBV5-1 and TRBJ2-7, with 9 bases matching TRBD2. The J segment lost 6 bases and the V segment lost 3 bases, leaving 10 bases of the junction unmatched. The V gene's germline CDR1 is SGHRS and CDR2 YFSETQ. CDR3 length: 15 amino acids. CDR3 loop: CASSSNSGGTGEQYF. CDR3 DNA: TGCGCCAGCAGCTCGAATAGCGGGGGAACTGGCGAGCAGTACTTC.

This chain uses TRBV5-6 with TRBJ2-5; TRBD1 is a possible D gene (5 bases). V was clipped by 4 bases and J by 4 bases, with 11 bases between them. This CDR3 comprises 13 residues. In germline, CDR1 is SGHDT, CDR2 YYEEEE. CDR3 region: CASSPRQIETQYF. The CDR3 nucleotides read TGTGCCAGCAGCCCCCGACAGATAGAGACCCAGTACTTC.

The CDR3 protein is CASSLVGGASNTQYF. The CDR3 coding sequence is TGTGCCAGCAGCTTGGTCGGGGGGGCCTCAAATACGCAGTATTTT. This chain links TRBV7-2 with TRBJ2-3, with 8 bases lining up with TRBD2. V was clipped by 3 bases and J by 7 bases; unmatched bases: 9. This CDR3 contains 15 residues. From germline, CDR1 is SGHTA and CDR2 FQGNSA.

This chain joins TRBV19 and TRBJ2-1, with 8 nucleotides matching TRBD2. The CDR3 runs to 15 residues. With 6 bases clipped from V and 5 bases from J, the junction kept 9 bases outside the gene matches. Germline loops: CDR1 LNHDA, CDR2 SQIVND (reference sequence). The CDR3 loop is CASSPGGAGDNEQFF. The CDR3 nucleotides are TGTGCCAGTAGCCCCGGGGGGGCCGGGGACAATGAGCAGTTCTTC.

The chain's CDR3 is CASSPQQGGTDTQYF. CDR3 sequence (DNA): TGTGCCAGCAGTCCCCAGCAGGGGGGCACAGATACGCAGTATTTT. V and J are TRBV6-5 and TRBJ2-3; 7 bases map to TRBD1. The CDR3 is 15 residues long. Looked up from germline, CDR1 is MNHEY and CDR2 is SVGAGI. J gave up 1 base and V 5 bases, and 6 bases lay outside the gene matches.